This TCR beta chain stems from a study of blood T cell repertoires in COVID-19. Study summary: Samples taken during acute and convalescent COVID-19 were collected in the United States, Italy and Spain.

V lost 5 bases, J lost 2 bases, and 8 bases stayed unmatched. The CDR3 runs 15 residues. Germline V gives CDR1 KGHSH, CDR2 LQKENI. All enrollees were about 18 to 100 years old and from 25 or so US areas. Participant-reported clinical history was the basis for cohort assignment. Donors in Cohort 3 who had recovered were those with two negative PCRs, healthcare professional clearance, or resolution of their symptoms. The data were produced by immunoSEQ multiplex PCR, yet TCRdb's version contains in-frame clones alone and is incomplete. The sample holds fewer than 200,000 clones, 84% seen once. This TCR was sampled from a man aged 50 or older who had recovered from COVID-19. The V call is TRBV18, the J call TRBJ1-2; TRBD1 agrees at 7 bases. Sequencing used PBMCs or T cells enriched from blood (not recorded which). The CDR3, as DNA: TGTGCCAGCTCATCCCAGACAGGGCCAAACTATGGCTACACCTTC. As protein: CASSSQTGPNYGYTF. The variable domain in full, completed from reference TRBV18 and TRBJ1-2, reads NAGVMQNPRHLVRRRGQEARLRCSPMKGHSHVYWYRQLPEEGLKFMVYLQKENIIDESGMPKERFSAEFPKEGPSILRIQQVVRGDSAAYFCASSSQTGPNYGYTFGSGTRLTVV.